The next 32 T cell receptor beta chains were all read from a single sample in a study of cytomegalovirus exposure and HLA in healthy donors. The study ran its PCR with 60 Vbeta and 13 Jbeta primers. Generated by immunoSEQ multiplex PCR, the TCRdb table keeps only in-frame clones and is missing some. The data contain some 150,000 clones, roughly 80% of them seen just once; the ten biggest clones take up approximately 6.3%. Sequencing was performed on PBMCs. The receptors here all came from a woman between 35 and 50 years old in good health and CMV-seropositive.

The chain carries TRBV21-1 and TRBJ2-6; the D call of TRBD2 is as the table states it, not checked on the DNA. TRBV21-1 is annotated as a pseudogene. The CDR3 consists of 17 residues. CDR3 loop: CASSKVGLVSGANVLTF. CDR3 nucleotide sequence: TGTGCCAGCAGCAAAGTGGGACTTGTGTCTGGGGCCAACGTCCTGACTTTC.

The rearrangement uses TRBV29-1 and TRBJ2-1; TRBD2 might be the D (5 bases). Between the trimmed V and J ends, which lost 6 bases and 5 bases, there was a span of 14 bases. Germline CDR1 SQVTM, CDR2 ANQGSEA. CDR3 length: 13 amino acids. Here the CDR3 DNA reads TGCAGCGTCGCCATTGACTACGACAATGAGCAGTTCTTC. Its protein product is CSVAIDYDNEQFF.

This chain connects TRBV5-1 to TRBJ2-1; weak D call: TRBD2 (6 bases). CDR3 size: 17 residues. From germline, CDR1 is SGHRS and CDR2 YFSETQ. Trimming cost V 2 bases and J 2 bases, with 17 bases left between them. CDR3 in amino acids: CASSFGSGLGAYNEQFF. The CDR3 DNA follows: TGCGCCAGCAGCTTTGGTAGCGGTCTTGGAGCCTACAATGAGCAGTTCTTC.

V usage is TRBV25-1 and J usage is TRBJ2-3; D is perhaps TRBD2 (5 bases). The CDR3 consists of 17 residues. Trimming left V 1 base short and J 1 base short, with 15 bases between. Germline CDR1 and CDR2: MGHDK and SYGVNS. The CDR3 here is CASSELGRGLGTDTQYF. CDR3 in DNA: TGTGCCAGCAGTGAATTGGGTAGAGGGTTGGGCACAGATACGCAGTATTTT.

The table lists this clone with a few counts. V usage is TRBV10-2 and J usage is TRBJ2-6; D uncertain. CDR3 length: 14 amino acids. Germline CDR1 is WSHSY and CDR2 is SAAADI. V lost 4 bases, J lost 4 bases, and 8 bases lay in between. Written as DNA, the CDR3 is TGCGCCAGCAGTGTATCTAAGGGGGCCAACGTCCTGACTTTC. It yields the protein CASSVSKGANVLTF.

The gene calls are TRBV19 and TRBJ2-3; 9 nucleotides line up with TRBD2. CDR3 length equals 15 residues. V dropped 4 bases and J dropped 3; count of bases not matched to a gene: 5. Germline values: CDR1 LNHDA, CDR2 SQIVND (reference sequence). CDR3 sequence reads: CASSNRGGATDTQYF. CDR3 nucleotide sequence: TGTGCCAGTAGTAATCGCGGGGGGGCTACAGATACGCAGTATTTT.

The chain employs TRBV10-3 and TRBJ2-7; 9 bases align to TRBD1. Germline V CDR1 and CDR2: ENHRY, SYGVKD. V dropped 3 bases and J dropped 3; count of bases not matched to a gene: 6. The CDR3 loop spans 15 amino acids. CDR3 DNA: TGTGCCATCAGTGACGGGACAGGGCCCCGCTACGAGCAGTACTTC. Its translation: CAISDGTGPRYEQYF.

The chain joins TRBV18 to TRBJ1-2; 9 bases match TRBD1. The CDR3 covers 17 residues. After removal of 1 base from V and 4 bases from J, the junction contained 10 bases not matched to a gene. Germline CDR1 and CDR2: KGHSH and LQKENI. CDR3 sequence reads: CASSPLSPGQGIYGYTF. CDR3 in DNA: TGTGCCAGCTCACCACTATCCCCGGGACAGGGAATCTATGGCTACACCTTC.

The V gene is TRBV2, the J gene TRBJ1-5; 7 nucleotides match TRBD1. Germline loops: CDR1 SNHLY, CDR2 FYNNEI. The CDR3 has 14 residues. V was pared by 7 bases and J by 5 bases, with 8 bases of the junction left unmatched. CDR3 DNA sequence: TGTGCCAGCACCCCGACAGGGCCTGATCAGCCCCAGCATTTT. This codes for CASTPTGPDQPQHF. Looking up the rest from reference TRBV2 and TRBJ1-5 gives the full variable domain: EPEVTQTPSHQVTQMGQEVILRCVPISNHLYFYWYRQILGQKVEFLVSFYNNEISEKSEIFDDQFSVERPDGSNFTLKIRSTKLEDSAMYFCASTPTGPDQPQHFGDGTRLSIL.

V and J are TRBV30 and TRBJ1-4; D is ambiguous. This CDR3 contains 14 residues. Germline V gene data show CDR1 as GTSNPN and CDR2 as SVGIG (reference sequence). The V and J ends lost 0 bases and 4 bases respectively, with 9 bases between them. This CDR3 is CAWSVFGLNEKLFF. CDR3 sequence (DNA): TGTGCCTGGAGTGTATTCGGTCTTAATGAAAAACTGTTTTTT.

The chain couples TRBV21-1 to TRBJ1-6. TRBV21-1 is a pseudogene locus. This CDR3 region has 14 residues. DNA of the CDR3: TGTGCCAGCAGCCAAGGCCTAAGCCATTCACCCCTCCACTTT. This sequence encodes CASSQGLSHSPLHF.

J is TRBJ1-1 and V is TRBV4-1, with D tentatively TRBD1 (5 bases). The CDR3 sequence is 14 residues long. CDR1 and CDR2 from the germline V gene are MGHRA and YSYEKL. V shed 0 bases and J shed 6 bases, with 11 bases lying between them. The chain's CDR3 is CASSQEGTGAEAFF. The CDR3 nucleotides read TGCGCCAGCAGCCAAGAGGGGACGGGGGCTGAAGCTTTCTTT.

The chain carries TRBV28 and TRBJ2-7; D is possibly TRBD1 (6 bases). CDR1 MDHEN and CDR2 SYDVKM come from the germline V gene. The ends were cut back, 3 bases at V and 1 base at J, with 16 bases in the middle. This CDR3 spans 16 amino acids. CDR3 protein: CASSFSLQGLSYEQYF. The CDR3 DNA reads TGTGCCAGCAGTTTTTCTTTGCAGGGGCTATCCTACGAGCAGTACTTC.

The rearrangement links TRBV6-5 to TRBJ1-2; D unresolved. This CDR3 region has 13 residues. Germline CDR1 MNHEY, CDR2 SVGAGI. V was clipped by 2 bases and J by 4 bases, with 8 bases between them. The CDR3 bases are TGTGCCAGCAGTTACGGCGGCGTCTATGGCTACACCTTC. It is translated as CASSYGGVYGYTF.

The rearrangement links TRBV5-1 to TRBJ2-3; TRBD1 might be the D (5 bases). V dropped 1 base and J dropped 6 bases, with 12 bases sitting between them. The CDR3 has 14 amino acids. Germline CDR1 is SGHRS and CDR2 is YFSETQ. The CDR3 sequence is CASSLQQARDTQYF. The CDR3 nucleotides are TGCGCCAGCAGCTTGCAACAGGCGCGGGATACGCAGTATTTT. Together with reference TRBV5-1 and TRBJ2-3, the CDR3 gives the full variable domain: KAGVTQTPRYLIKTRGQQVTLSCSPISGHRSVSWYQQTPGQGLQFLFEYFSETQRNKGNFPGRFSGRQFSNSRSEMNVSTLELGDSALYLCASSLQQARDTQYFGPGTRLTVL.

This clone has more than one count but fewer than ten. The J gene is TRBJ1-1, the V gene TRBV25-1, with TRBD1 identical over 9 bases. Germline V lookup: CDR1 MGHDK, CDR2 SYGVNS. CDR3 length: 17 amino acids. The ends lost 6 bases at V and 7 bases at J; junction bases unmatched: 18. CDR3 DNA: TGTGCCAGCAGCGCCGTCCCGGGACAGGGTCAAATGGGTGAAGCTTTCTTT. This codes for CASSAVPGQGQMGEAFF. Complete variable domain (other parts from reference TRBV25-1 and TRBJ1-1): EADIYQTPRYLVIGTGKKITLECSQTMGHDKMYWYQQDPGMELHLIHYSYGVNSTEKGDLSSESTVSRIRTEHFPLTLESARPSHTSQYLCASSAVPGQGQMGEAFFGQGTRLTVV.

This clone was seen just once. The chain employs TRBV7-9 and TRBJ2-2, with 7 bases that match TRBD1. The V gene's germline CDR1 is SEHNR and CDR2 FQNEAQ (reference sequence). CDR3 length: 16 amino acids. V was clipped by 4 bases and J by 3 bases; unmatched bases: 8. CDR3 loop: CASSYLTGHHTGELFF. DNA for the CDR3: TGTGCCAGCAGCTACCTGACAGGGCATCACACCGGGGAGCTGTTTTTT.

This rearrangement joins TRBV19 to TRBJ2-2; maybe TRBD2 (6 bases). The CDR3 sequence is 14 residues long. V dropped 5 bases and J dropped 0 bases, with 7 bases sitting between them. Germline values: CDR1 LNHDA, CDR2 SQIVND (reference sequence). In DNA, the CDR3 is TGTGCCAGTAGTGGGACTTCGAACACCGGGGAGCTGTTTTTT. It yields the protein CASSGTSNTGELFF.

The rearrangement uses TRBV19 and TRBJ1-5, with TRBD1 matching 8 bases. Germline CDR1 and CDR2: LNHDA and SQIVND (reference sequence). Trimming took 3 bases from V and 6 from J; bases not matched to a gene: 13. The CDR3 totals 17 residues. CDR3 coding DNA: TGTGCCAGTAGTATTGGGTTCGGACAGGGAACGGGTCAGCCCCAGCATTTT. Protein product: CASSIGFGQGTGQPQHF.

This clone was found a few times. The rearrangement joins TRBV2 to TRBJ2-2; TRBD2 might be the D (7 bases). V lost 2 bases and J lost 4, with 11 bases in between. The CDR3 covers 15 residues. Per the germline V gene, CDR1 is SNHLY and CDR2 is FYNNEI. As DNA, the CDR3 is TGTGCCAGCAGTGAATCTAGGGGGGGCACCGGGGAGCTGTTTTTT. It encodes CASSESRGGTGELFF. Using reference TRBV2 and TRBJ2-2 for the parts outside the CDR3, the full variable domain is EPEVTQTPSHQVTQMGQEVILRCVPISNHLYFYWYRQILGQKVEFLVSFYNNEISEKSEIFDDQFSVERPDGSNFTLKIRSTKLEDSAMYFCASSESRGGTGELFFGEGSRLTVL.

The rearrangement joins TRBV28 to TRBJ2-3; TRBD1 matches at 8 bases. There are 16 residues in the CDR3. The germline V gene encodes CDR1 MDHEN and CDR2 SYDVKM. V lost 4 bases to trimming and J lost 5 bases; unmatched junction nucleotides: 11. CDR3 in DNA: TGTGCCAGCAGTTCAGGCTCCAGGGGGCGTCGAGATACGCAGTATTTT. This encodes CASSSGSRGRRDTQYF.

V usage is TRBV5-1 and J usage is TRBJ1-1; 8 bases map to TRBD1. Unmatched junction bases numbered 5, after V lost 2 bases and J lost 2 bases. CDR3 length equals 15 residues. Germline assignment: CDR1 SGHRS and CDR2 YFSETQ. CDR3: CASSLPGTGNTEAFF. CDR3 nucleotide sequence: TGCGCCAGCAGCTTACCCGGGACAGGAAACACTGAAGCTTTCTTT. The whole variable domain, filled in from reference TRBV5-1 and TRBJ1-1, reads KAGVTQTPRYLIKTRGQQVTLSCSPISGHRSVSWYQQTPGQGLQFLFEYFSETQRNKGNFPGRFSGRQFSNSRSEMNVSTLELGDSALYLCASSLPGTGNTEAFFGQGTRLTVV.

The gene calls are TRBV29-1 and TRBJ2-7; 10 nucleotides match TRBD2. Trimming took 6 bases from V and 4 from J; bases not matched to a gene: 6. The CDR3 spans 13 residues. Per germline, CDR1 SQVTM and CDR2 ANQGSEA. In DNA form, the CDR3 reads TGCAGCGTCAAGGGACTAGCGTCTTACGAGCAGTACTTC. Translated: CSVKGLASYEQYF.

The V gene is TRBV7-3, the J gene TRBJ2-1, with TRBD2 identical over 10 bases. V lost 4 bases to trimming and J lost 3 bases; unmatched junction nucleotides: 0. The CDR3 sequence is 14 residues long. CDR1 SGHTA and CDR2 FQGTGA come from the germline V gene. The CDR3 protein is CASSSSGGYNEQFF. The CDR3 DNA is TGTGCCAGCAGCTCTAGCGGGGGCTACAATGAGCAGTTCTTC.

The genes are TRBV6-1 and TRBJ1-1; TRBD1 might be the D (5 bases). V was pared by 5 bases and J by 3 bases, with 7 bases between. The CDR3 extends over 12 amino acids. Germline CDR1 and CDR2: MNHNS and SASEGT. The CDR3 here is CASSWGDTEAFF. The CDR3 region has the DNA TGTGCCAGCAGTTGGGGGGACACTGAAGCTTTCTTT.

The chain couples TRBV9 to TRBJ2-3, with 8 positions matching TRBD2. Trimming took 4 bases from V and 0 from J; bases not matched to a gene: 7. Looked up from germline, CDR1 is SGDLS and CDR2 is YYNGEE. The CDR3 totals 16 residues. CDR3 loop: CASSSDSGGSTDTQYF. CDR3 bases: TGTGCCAGCAGCTCAGACAGCGGGGGTAGCACAGATACGCAGTATTTT.

The rearrangement links TRBV7-9 to TRBJ1-2; 7 nucleotides agree with TRBD1. The CDR3 consists of 13 residues. The ends lost 5 bases at V and 8 bases at J; junction bases unmatched: 8. Germline V gives CDR1 SEHNR, CDR2 FQNEAQ (reference sequence). The CDR3 coding sequence is TGTGCCAGCAGCGCGACAGGGACGCTGGGCTACACCTTC. Its translation: CASSATGTLGYTF.

The table lists this clone with a count of one. J is TRBJ2-3 and V is TRBV11-2, with 8 positions matching TRBD2. With 2 bases clipped from V and 3 bases from J, the junction kept 7 bases outside the gene matches. The length of the CDR3 is 16 residues. CDR1 SGHAT and CDR2 FQNNGV come from the germline V gene. This CDR3 reads CASSLRGGDPTDTQYF. The CDR3 bases are TGTGCCAGCAGCTTACGGGGGGGCGATCCTACAGATACGCAGTATTTT.

The V and J genes are TRBV10-3 and TRBJ1-1; D unresolved. V lost 4 bases to trimming and J lost 3 bases, with 9 bases between them. The CDR3 has 13 residues. From germline, CDR1 is ENHRY and CDR2 SYGVKD. CDR3 sequence reads: CAISAGSYTEAFF. DNA for the CDR3: TGTGCCATCAGTGCCGGGTCCTACACTGAAGCTTTCTTT.

The V and J genes are TRBV25-1 and TRBJ1-2, with D possibly being TRBD1 (6 bases). Trimming removed 3 bases at V and 6 bases at J, with 14 bases between. The CDR3 extends over 14 amino acids. Per germline, CDR1 MGHDK and CDR2 SYGVNS. CDR3 nucleotide sequence: TGTGCCAGCAGTGATTTCAGACAGGCTGATGGCTACACCTTC. Protein sequence: CASSDFRQADGYTF.

The CDR3: CASRPTDRNYGYTF. The CDR3 region has the DNA TGTGCCAGCAGACCCACCGACAGGAACTATGGCTACACCTTC. The rearrangement uses TRBV6-5 and TRBJ1-2; possible D gene TRBD1, 6 bases. The germline V gene encodes CDR1 MNHEY and CDR2 SVGAGI. The CDR3 has 14 residues. V gave up 6 bases and J gave up 2 bases, with 13 bases separating them.

This chain links TRBV29-1 with TRBJ2-1, with 11 nucleotides matching TRBD1. This CDR3 has 14 amino acids. Germline CDR1 reads SQVTM; CDR2 reads ANQGSEA. V lost 3 bases to trimming and J lost 5 bases; unmatched junction nucleotides: 3. CDR3 in DNA: TGCAGCGTTGACGGACAGGGGGCTGACAATGAGCAGTTCTTC. Translation: CSVDGQGADNEQFF.